The next 24 T cell receptor beta chains were all read from a single sample in a study of blood T cell repertoires in COVID-19. Repertoires were generated with immunoSEQ multiplex PCR, while TCRdb's copy carries only in-frame clones and drops some. The table lists under 75,000 clones, around 86% of them singletons. Input material: peripheral blood. All receptors come from a woman between 18 and 29 years old with acute or convalescent COVID-19.

The rearrangement links TRBV5-1 to TRBJ2-5, with TRBD1 as a possible D gene (5 bases). This CDR3 spans 14 amino acids. Germline CDR1 is SGHRS and CDR2 is YFSETQ. V lost 0 bases, J lost 5 bases, and 11 bases lay in between. In DNA, the CDR3 is TGCGCCAGCAGCTTGGCAGGGCATCAGGAGACCCAGTACTTC. Translated: CASSLAGHQETQYF.

The chain carries TRBV6-2 or TRBV6-3 and TRBJ2-5, with 12 bases that match TRBD2. The V gene's germline CDR1 is MNHEY and CDR2 SVGEGT. The CDR3 has 17 residues. V was pared by 6 bases and J by 4 bases, with 12 bases of the junction left unmatched. CDR3 DNA sequence: TGTGCCAGCAGCCAGCCGTCGACTAGCGGGGGCCCAGAGACCCAGTACTTC. This translates into CASSQPSTSGGPETQYF.

This sequence joins TRBV29-1 and TRBJ1-2, with D perhaps TRBD1 (6 bases). This CDR3 region has 15 residues. V was trimmed by 6 bases and J by 2 bases, leaving 19 bases between them. The V gene's germline CDR1 is SQVTM and CDR2 ANQGSEA. CDR3 sequence: CSVTSAGGQNYGYTF. The CDR3 nucleotides read TGCAGCGTCACCAGTGCGGGAGGACAGAACTATGGCTACACCTTC.

J is TRBJ2-5 and V is TRBV28; 8 bases are a match to TRBD1. The CDR3 runs 16 residues. J lost 6 bases, V lost 4 bases, and 13 bases had no gene match. The germline V gene encodes CDR1 MDHEN and CDR2 SYDVKM. The CDR3, as DNA: TGTGCCAGCAGTTCCTTCGGGACAGGCCTTCGGAAGACCCAGTACTTC. Amino acid sequence: CASSSFGTGLRKTQYF.

The genes are TRBV24-1 and TRBJ2-1; D is undetermined. The CDR3 has 14 residues. V was trimmed by 3 bases and J by 7 bases, leaving 12 bases between them. Looked up from germline, CDR1 is KGHDR and CDR2 is SFDVKD. The CDR3: CATSDPKTPNEQFF. CDR3 bases: TGTGCCACCAGTGATCCGAAGACTCCTAATGAGCAGTTCTTC.

This chain connects TRBV9 to TRBJ2-5; 8 bases are shared with TRBD1. Trimming removed 4 bases from V and 3 bases from J; junction bases left unmatched: 5. Germline assignment: CDR1 SGDLS and CDR2 YYNGEE. The CDR3 runs 14 residues. CDR3 nucleotide sequence: TGTGCCAGCAGCCGGACAGGGAGTAAAGAGACCCAGTACTTC. This codes for CASSRTGSKETQYF.

The CDR3 region is CASSQDGTGGATQYF. In DNA form, the CDR3 reads TGCGCCAGCAGCCAAGACGGGACAGGTGGTGCGACCCAGTACTTC. This chain joins TRBV4-3 and TRBJ2-5, with TRBD1 matching 8 bases. The CDR3 is made up of 15 amino acids. CDR1 LGHNA and CDR2 YSLEER come from the germline V gene. The V gene end was trimmed by 0 bases and the J gene end by 7 bases; junction bases not matched to a gene: 7.

The gene calls are TRBV2 and TRBJ2-7; D may be TRBD1 (6 bases). The CDR3 spans 12 residues. Deletions cut 3 bases from V and 4 bases from J, with 7 bases between. The germline gives CDR1 SNHLY, CDR2 FYNNEI. The DNA of the CDR3 is TGTGCCAGCAGTGAGGGGGCGTACGAGCAGTACTTC. It codes for CASSEGAYEQYF. The variable domain in full, completed from reference TRBV2 and TRBJ2-7, reads EPEVTQTPSHQVTQMGQEVILRCVPISNHLYFYWYRQILGQKVEFLVSFYNNEISEKSEIFDDQFSVERPDGSNFTLKIRSTKLEDSAMYFCASSEGAYEQYFGPGTRLTVT.

The count of this clone is one. V gene TRBV27 combines with J gene TRBJ1-1; 12 nucleotides match TRBD1. This CDR3 is built from 16 residues. V was clipped by 5 bases and J by 4 bases; unmatched bases: 8. Per germline, CDR1 MNHEY and CDR2 SMNVEV (reference sequence). The CDR3 sequence is CASSPGTGGPTTEAFF. CDR3 nucleotide sequence: TGTGCCAGCAGTCCTGGGACAGGGGGCCCCACCACTGAAGCTTTCTTT.

The V and J genes are TRBV4-3 and TRBJ1-3; D call uncertain. Trimming removed 1 base from V and 1 base from J, with 11 bases in between. The CDR3 runs to 16 residues. Germline values: CDR1 LGHNA, CDR2 YSLEER. CDR3 amino acids: CASSQAWRGSGNTIYF. CDR3 coding DNA: TGCGCCAGCAGCCAAGCCTGGCGGGGATCTGGAAACACCATATATTTT.

The V and J genes are TRBV27 and TRBJ2-3; 9 bases fit TRBD2. V gave up 8 bases and J gave up 4 bases; unmatched junction bases: 10. CDR3 length: 15 residues. Germline lookup yields CDR1 MNHEY and CDR2 SMNVEV (reference sequence). The CDR3 loop is CASGFAGGPPDTQYF. As DNA, the CDR3 is TGTGCCAGCGGCTTTGCGGGAGGGCCTCCAGATACGCAGTATTTT.

This clone was seen only a few times. This chain connects TRBV6-1 to TRBJ2-7, with TRBD1 as a possible D gene (5 bases). This CDR3 is 16 amino acids long. V was clipped by 3 bases and J by 3 bases, with 18 bases between them. CDR1 and CDR2 (germline): MNHNS, SASEGT. CDR3 sequence reads: CASSENLQGWLYEQYF. The CDR3 coding sequence is TGTGCCAGCAGTGAGAACCTCCAGGGATGGCTCTACGAGCAGTACTTC.

V usage is TRBV27 and J usage is TRBJ1-5, with D perhaps matching TRBD1 (5 bases). Looked up from germline, CDR1 is MNHEY and CDR2 is SMNVEV (reference sequence). The CDR3 contains 14 residues. V was cut by 8 bases and J by 1 base, with 12 bases left in between. DNA for the CDR3: TGTGCCAGCGCAGACAGTTGGAGCAATCAGCCCCAGCATTTT. Protein product: CASADSWSNQPQHF.

This rearrangement joins TRBV6-5 to TRBJ2-2; D is uncertain. Per germline, CDR1 MNHEY and CDR2 SVGAGI. This CDR3 has 14 residues. V shed 7 bases and J shed 1 base, with 10 bases lying between them. As DNA, the CDR3 is TGTGCCAGCACTAGATCCCTGAACACCGGGGAGCTGTTTTTT. Its translation is CASTRSLNTGELFF.

The chain carries TRBV14 and TRBJ2-5; perhaps TRBD2 as D (5 bases). The V and J ends lost 1 base and 5 bases respectively, with 11 bases between them. CDR3 length: 14 amino acids. Germline V gene lookup returns CDR1 SGHDN and CDR2 FVKESK. CDR3 sequence: CASSQGFRGETQYF. CDR3 in DNA: TGTGCCAGCAGCCAAGGGTTTCGGGGTGAGACCCAGTACTTC.

This chain joins TRBV5-6 and TRBJ1-2, with a tentative D call TRBD1 (6 bases). Germline V gene sequence: CDR1 SGHDT, CDR2 YYEEEE. The V gene lost 1 base and the J gene lost 0 bases, with 7 bases spanning the gap. The CDR3 is 14 amino acids. The CDR3 protein is CASSLQGSNYGYTF. The CDR3 DNA follows: TGTGCCAGCAGCTTGCAGGGGTCTAACTATGGCTACACCTTC.

The chain combines TRBV2 with TRBJ2-3, with 11 bases matching TRBD2. The junction had 10 bases not matched to a gene; V was cut back by 3 bases and J by 2 bases. Germline-derived CDR1 and CDR2 are SNHLY and FYNNEI. This CDR3 has 18 residues. CDR3 DNA: TGTGCCAGCAGTGATCCTAGCGGGAGGATCTCGGCCACAGATACGCAGTATTTT. Amino acids: CASSDPSGRISATDTQYF.

J is TRBJ1-5 and V is TRBV7-8; 10 bases match TRBD1. The ends lost 3 bases at V and 6 bases at J; junction bases unmatched: 8. The CDR3 is 16 amino acids. Germline CDR1 SGHVS, CDR2 FQNEAQ. The CDR3 reads CASSFLSRTGGQPQHF. The CDR3 DNA is TGTGCCAGCAGCTTCCTATCTCGGACAGGGGGTCAGCCCCAGCATTTT.

J is TRBJ2-1 and V is TRBV10-2; 8 positions match TRBD2. Losses at the gene ends were 6 bases for V and 5 bases for J; bases not matched to a gene: 6. This CDR3 spans 14 amino acids. Germline CDR1 WSHSY, CDR2 SAAADI. DNA of the CDR3: TGCGCCAGCAGACGGAGCGGGAGTAACAATGAGCAGTTCTTC. It yields the protein CASRRSGSNNEQFF.

This rearrangement joins TRBV27 to TRBJ2-1, with TRBD1 identical over 7 bases. The germline V gene encodes CDR1 MNHEY and CDR2 SMNVEV (reference sequence). This CDR3 region has 16 residues. V lost 3 bases to trimming and J lost 1 base; unmatched junction nucleotides: 6. The CDR3 here is CASSLAGTESYNEQFF. In DNA form, the CDR3 reads TGTGCCAGCAGTTTGGCCGGGACAGAGTCCTACAATGAGCAGTTCTTC.

This chain connects TRBV5-4 to TRBJ2-3; 10 positions agree with TRBD1. CDR3 length: 16 amino acids. After removal of 4 bases from V and 3 bases from J, the junction contained 8 bases not matched to a gene. Germline CDR1 SGHNT, CDR2 YYREEE (reference sequence). The CDR3 DNA sequence: TGTGCCAGCAGCCGGATACCGGACAGGGGGACAGATACGCAGTATTTT. It translates to CASSRIPDRGTDTQYF.

This chain connects TRBV20-1 to TRBJ1-5; no reliable D call. Deletions cut 3 bases from V and 3 bases from J, with 9 bases between. Germline V gene data show CDR1 as DFQATT and CDR2 as SNEGSKA (reference sequence). The CDR3 has 13 amino acids. The CDR3 region has the DNA TGCAGTGCTAGTTATGAGTTCAATCAGCCCCAGCATTTT. Protein product: CSASYEFNQPQHF.

V gene TRBV12-3 or TRBV12-4 combines with J gene TRBJ1-2; perhaps TRBD1 as D (5 bases). V dropped 2 bases and J dropped 6 bases, with 10 bases sitting between them. CDR3 length: 13 amino acids. CDR3 sequence reads: CASSLRLTDGYTF. The CDR3 DNA follows: TGTGCCAGCAGTTTACGACTGACAGATGGCTACACCTTC.

The genes are TRBV10-2 and TRBJ1-3; D unresolved. Germline V gene data show CDR1 as WSHSY and CDR2 as SAAADI. The CDR3 runs to 13 residues. Trimming removed 7 bases at V and 2 bases at J, with 9 bases between. CDR3 amino acids: CASMLEPGNTIYF. CDR3 nucleotide sequence: TGCGCCAGCATGCTCGAGCCTGGAAACACCATATATTTT.